Given below is one T cell receptor (beta chain) in context. Using immunoSEQ multiplex PCR, the repertoire was profiled, and TCRdb retains in-frame clones only, with some absent. Here the sample spans 950,000 to 1,300,000 clones, about 75% being singletons. The entry originates in a study of shared clonotypes between healthy human individuals. Overall study context: Per-donor plates numbered three CD4 naive, three CD4 memory, two CD8 naive and one CD8 memory.

Germline V lookup: CDR1 MNHNS, CDR2 SASEGT. The V and J ends lost 0 bases and 0 bases respectively, with 9 bases between them. The CDR3 sequence is 16 residues long. The sequencing input was memory CD4+ T cells sorted from blood. Subset defined: CD45RA-negative fraction. The TCR originated in a man aged 18 to 29 in good health. V and J are TRBV6-1 and TRBJ1-5; D ambiguous. The CDR3 here is CASSEAPGYSNQPQHF. The CDR3 DNA follows: TGTGCCAGCAGTGAAGCCCCCGGATATAGCAATCAGCCCCAGCATTTT.